This TCR beta chain was sequenced for a study of T cells after yellow fever vaccination. V shed 3 bases, J shed 6 bases, and the junction held 3 bases outside the gene matches. CDR3 length equals 13 residues. TCRdb re-analysed the 5' RACE reads in MiXCR, keeping a single row per CDR3 protein. The sample includes over 200,000 distinct CDR3 sequences, approximately 6.8% of them seen just once. The clonotype comes from a young man who received the YFV17D yellow fever vaccine. The chain couples TRBV12-3 or TRBV12-4 to TRBJ2-7, with 9 bases lining up with TRBD2. The starting material was CD4+ T cells sorted from PBMCs, obtained on the day of the yellow fever booster vaccination. CDR3 sequence (DNA): TGTGCCAGCAGTTTCGGCGGGGGGGGCGAGCAGTACTTC. Amino acids: CASSFGGGGEQYF.